The next 16 T cell receptor beta chains were all read from a single sample in a study of blood T cell repertoires in COVID-19. Measured with immunoSEQ multiplex PCR; TCRdb has only the in-frame clones, and not every one. The table includes tens of thousands of clones, over 75% detected once. Sequencing was done on a sample of peripheral blood. These receptors came from a man aged 65 to 85 with active COVID-19.

This chain connects TRBV19 to TRBJ2-6, with a weak D call TRBD2 (5 bases). This CDR3 is built from 15 residues. Germline lookup yields CDR1 LNHDA and CDR2 SQIVND (reference sequence). V dropped 6 bases and J dropped 2 bases, with 11 bases sitting between them. CDR3 sequence: CASRPGSAGANVLTF. As DNA, the CDR3 is TGTGCCAGTAGACCGGGGAGTGCTGGGGCCAACGTCCTGACTTTC.

This chain links TRBV5-6 with TRBJ1-2; D might be TRBD1 (5 bases). The CDR3 loop spans 15 amino acids. Trimming left V 3 bases short and J 6 bases short, with 18 bases between. Germline V gives CDR1 SGHDT, CDR2 YYEEEE. This CDR3 reads CASSSAGEGRNGYTF. The CDR3 DNA reads as TGTGCCAGCAGCTCCGCCGGGGAGGGGAGGAATGGCTACACCTTC.

The chain joins TRBV11-2 to TRBJ1-6; no reliable D call. V was shortened by 7 bases and J by 0 bases, with 13 bases between the two germline ends. Germline loops: CDR1 SGHAT, CDR2 FQNNGV. The CDR3 is 16 amino acids. The CDR3 loop is CASTLHGSSYNSPLHF. CDR3 sequence (DNA): TGTGCCAGCACACTACATGGGAGCTCCTATAATTCACCCCTCCACTTT.

This clone appeared once. The rearrangement joins TRBV29-1 to TRBJ1-2; 8 nucleotides agree with TRBD1. CDR1 is SQVTM and CDR2 is ANQGSEA in the germline V gene. After removal of 5 bases from V and 7 bases from J, the junction contained 9 bases not matched to a gene. CDR3 length equals 13 residues. This CDR3 is CSVSTGAWGGYTF. The CDR3 coding sequence is TGCAGCGTTTCGACAGGGGCTTGGGGTGGCTACACCTTC.

V gene TRBV19 combines with J gene TRBJ1-5; 8 bases agree with TRBD1. Germline CDR1 is LNHDA and CDR2 is SQIVND (reference sequence). J gave up 0 bases and V 7 bases, and 5 bases lay outside the gene matches. The CDR3 has 15 residues. CDR3 residues: CASNLGTGSNQPQHF. CDR3 nucleotides: TGTGCCAGTAACCTCGGGACAGGTAGCAATCAGCCCCAGCATTTT. Drawing the rest from reference TRBV19 and TRBJ1-5, the complete variable domain is DGGITQSPKYLFRKEGQNVTLSCEQNLNHDAMYWYRQDPGQGLRLIYYSQIVNDFQKGDIAEGYSVSREKKESFPLTVTSAQKNPTAFYLCASNLGTGSNQPQHFGDGTRLSIL.

The J gene is TRBJ1-1, the V gene TRBV20-1; unclear D gene. V lost 5 bases, J lost 2 bases, and 6 bases lay in between. The CDR3 length is 11 residues. CDR1 DFQATT and CDR2 SNEGSKA come from the germline V gene (reference sequence). DNA for the CDR3: TGCAGTGCTGCGGAAAACACTGAAGCTTTCTTT. Its protein is CSAAENTEAFF.

The rearrangement joins TRBV2 to TRBJ1-1, with TRBD1 as a possible D gene (5 bases). Trimming removed 2 bases from V and 0 bases from J, with 13 bases in between. The CDR3 has 16 residues. The germline V gene has CDR1 SNHLY and CDR2 FYNNEI. The CDR3 region has the DNA TGTGCCAGCAGTGAAAGGTTTGCACAGGTGAACACTGAAGCTTTCTTT. This gives the protein CASSERFAQVNTEAFF.

This chain uses TRBV6-2 or TRBV6-3 with TRBJ2-1; TRBD2 aligns across 9 bases. Germline V CDR1 and CDR2: MNHEY, SVGEGT. This CDR3 contains 13 residues. Unmatched junction bases numbered 5, after V lost 4 bases and J lost 10 bases. CDR3 amino acids: CASSSSGVKEQFF. The CDR3 DNA reads as TGTGCCAGCAGTTCTAGCGGGGTGAAGGAGCAGTTCTTC.

The chain carries TRBV10-3 and TRBJ2-2, with TRBD2 identical over 9 bases. With 6 bases clipped from V and 2 bases from J, the junction kept 7 bases outside the gene matches. The germline V gene encodes CDR1 ENHRY and CDR2 SYGVKD. The CDR3 is made up of 16 amino acids. DNA of the CDR3: TGTGCCATCAGCGGTACTAGCGGGCTCAACACCGGGGAGCTGTTTTTT. Translation gives CAISGTSGLNTGELFF.

This rearrangement joins TRBV11-2 to TRBJ1-1; 11 bases agree with TRBD1. J gave up 7 bases and V 5 bases, and 9 bases lay outside the gene matches. CDR3 length equals 15 residues. The germline gives CDR1 SGHAT, CDR2 FQNNGV. CDR3 bases: TGTGCCAGCAGCCAAGGACAGGGGGCTTGGGTTGAAGCTTTCTTT. It translates to CASSQGQGAWVEAFF.

The gene calls are TRBV7-2 and TRBJ2-2, with D unresolved. With 6 bases removed from V and 6 bases from J, the gap between germline ends came to 11 bases. The CDR3 has 13 amino acids. From germline, CDR1 is SGHTA and CDR2 FQGNSA. The CDR3 is CASSQLPPGELFF. The CDR3 nucleotides are TGTGCCAGCAGTCAACTACCCCCCGGGGAGCTGTTTTTT.

The chain couples TRBV10-1 to TRBJ2-6, with D perhaps matching TRBD1 (6 bases). The CDR3 runs 18 residues. The V end was cut by 3 bases, the J end by 1 base, with 16 bases between. Germline-derived CDR1 and CDR2 are WNHNN and SYGVQD (reference sequence). The CDR3 sequence is CASSDLPGHRSGANVLTF. Here the CDR3 DNA reads TGCGCCAGCAGTGACCTACCGGGACACCGATCTGGGGCCAACGTCCTGACTTTC.

The chain joins TRBV5-1 to TRBJ2-5, with TRBD1 as a possible D gene (5 bases). CDR1 and CDR2 (germline): SGHRS, YFSETQ. This CDR3 is 15 amino acids long. V lost 4 bases to trimming and J lost 1 base, with 14 bases between them. The CDR3 spells CASSVYQGSQETQYF. The CDR3 DNA sequence: TGCGCCAGCAGCGTCTATCAGGGATCCCAAGAGACCCAGTACTTC.

This clone came up once. The chain uses TRBV24-1 and TRBJ2-1; TRBD1 aligns across 10 bases. Germline V CDR1 and CDR2: KGHDR, SFDVKD. The CDR3 sequence is 12 residues long. V lost 10 bases, J lost 8 bases, and 4 bases stayed unmatched. This CDR3 reads CATGQGSYEQFF. CDR3 DNA: TGTGCCACGGGACAGGGGAGCTATGAGCAGTTCTTC.

The chain is built from TRBV28 and TRBJ1-1; D call uncertain. Deletions cut 1 base from V and 1 base from J, with 10 bases between. CDR1 is MDHEN and CDR2 is SYDVKM in the germline V gene. This CDR3 spans 15 amino acids. CDR3: CASSLYPGGNTEAFF. CDR3 sequence (DNA): TGTGCCAGCAGTTTATATCCCGGCGGGAACACTGAAGCTTTCTTT.

V and J are TRBV11-2 and TRBJ2-1, with D possibly TRBD2 on 7 matching bases. There are 15 residues in the CDR3. Germline V gene data show CDR1 as SGHAT and CDR2 as FQNNGV. Trimming removed 0 bases from V and 7 bases from J, with 13 bases in between. Here the CDR3 DNA reads TGTGCCAGCAGCTTAGACGGGGGGCCGCGGAATGAGCAGTTCTTC. Translation: CASSLDGGPRNEQFF.